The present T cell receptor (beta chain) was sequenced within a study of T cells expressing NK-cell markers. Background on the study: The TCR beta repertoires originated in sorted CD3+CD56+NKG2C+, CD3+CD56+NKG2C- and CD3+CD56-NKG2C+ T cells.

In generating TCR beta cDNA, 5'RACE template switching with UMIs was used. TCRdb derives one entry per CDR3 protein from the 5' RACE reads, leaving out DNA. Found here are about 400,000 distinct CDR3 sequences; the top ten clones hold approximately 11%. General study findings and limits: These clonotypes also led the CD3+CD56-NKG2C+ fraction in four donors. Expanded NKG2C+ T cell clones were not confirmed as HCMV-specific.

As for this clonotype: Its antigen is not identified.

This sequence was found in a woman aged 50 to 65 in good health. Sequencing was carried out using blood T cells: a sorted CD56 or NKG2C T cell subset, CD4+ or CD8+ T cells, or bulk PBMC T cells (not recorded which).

This chain's CDR3 is CASSLASGMRSEQFF. The V and J genes are TRBV5-1 and TRBJ2-1; with no DNA, the TCRdb D assignment of TRBD2 cannot be verified. Germline CDR1 SGHRS, CDR2 YFSETQ. This CDR3 spans 15 amino acids.